Presented here are 18 T cell receptor beta chains from one specimen sequenced in a study of blood T cell repertoires in COVID-19. The assay was immunoSEQ multiplex PCR, and TCRdb's table has in-frame clones only and misses some. This table holds about 140,000 clones, 75% to 80% found once. The specimen sequenced was peripheral blood. The receptors originated from a woman in her forties or fifties with active or convalescent COVID-19.

The V call is TRBV19, the J call TRBJ2-7, with TRBD1 identical over 10 bases. The trim removed 4 bases at V and 4 bases at J, leaving 7 bases unmatched. This CDR3 region has 15 residues. The germline gives CDR1 LNHDA, CDR2 SQIVND (reference sequence). The CDR3 is CASSKDRGGEYEQYF. CDR3 nucleotide sequence: TGTGCCAGTAGTAAGGACAGGGGGGGGGAGTACGAGCAGTACTTC. The full variable domain, rest sourced from reference TRBV19 and TRBJ2-7, is DGGITQSPKYLFRKEGQNVTLSCEQNLNHDAMYWYRQDPGQGLRLIYYSQIVNDFQKGDIAEGYSVSREKKESFPLTVTSAQKNPTAFYLCASSKDRGGEYEQYFGPGTRLTVT.

About this clone itself: At one boundary the junction diverges from the germline segment, which might be a read error. The J gene is TRBJ2-1, the V gene TRBV14, with D perhaps TRBD1 (6 bases). Looked up from germline, CDR1 is SGHDN and CDR2 is FVKESK. This CDR3 spans 13 amino acids. The chain's CDR3 is CASSVQGYTEQFF. The CDR3 nucleotides read TGTGCCAGCAGCGTACAGGGTTACACTGAGCAGTTCTTC.

The V call is TRBV7-2, the J call TRBJ2-1; TRBD1 is a possible D gene (7 bases). The CDR3 has 13 amino acids. Looked up from germline, CDR1 is SGHTA and CDR2 is FQGNSA. The V gene lost 5 bases and the J gene lost 9 bases, with 14 bases spanning the gap. The CDR3, as DNA: TGTGCCAGCAGCAAGGGGGGACAGCCTGAGCAGTTCTTC. Translation gives CASSKGGQPEQFF.

This chain joins TRBV7-2 and TRBJ1-3; weak D call: TRBD1 (6 bases). V lost 7 bases and J 3 bases, leaving 7 bases between the germline ends. The CDR3 totals 12 residues. Germline CDR1 and CDR2: SGHTA and FQGNSA. CDR3 residues: CASNRVGNTIYF. CDR3 DNA sequence: TGTGCCAGCAACAGGGTTGGAAACACCATATATTTT.

V and J are TRBV6-5 and TRBJ1-1; a weak D match, TRBD1 (5 bases). This CDR3 contains 15 residues. CDR1 is MNHEY, CDR2 SVGAGI, per germline. The ends were cut back, 7 bases at V and 3 bases at J, with 18 bases in the middle. The CDR3 protein is CASKILRVADTEAFF. The DNA for the CDR3 is TGTGCCAGCAAAATCCTCAGGGTAGCGGACACTGAAGCTTTCTTT.

The chain links TRBV6-2 or TRBV6-3 to TRBJ2-1, with 7 bases lining up with TRBD2. This CDR3 contains 16 residues. Germline CDR1 is MNHEY and CDR2 is SVGEGT. V lost 2 bases and J lost 2; bases outside the gene matches: 6. CDR3 protein: CASSYIRAGTYNEQFF. CDR3 nucleotides: TGTGCCAGCAGTTACATCCGAGCGGGGACCTACAATGAGCAGTTCTTC.

This chain joins TRBV6-2 or TRBV6-3 and TRBJ1-5, with D possibly TRBD1 on 6 matching bases. CDR1 is MNHEY, CDR2 SVGEGT, per germline. This CDR3 has 13 amino acids. Between the trimmed V and J ends, which lost 6 bases and 5 bases, there was a span of 11 bases. Here the CDR3 DNA reads TGTGCCAGCAGGCCTACAGGGTATCAGCCCCAGCATTTT. Residues: CASRPTGYQPQHF.

The V call is TRBV5-3, the J call TRBJ1-1; the D is unclear. TRBV5-3 carries the ORF label, with uncertain function. CDR3 length: 14 amino acids. V shed 4 bases and J shed 0 bases, with 10 bases lying between them. The CDR3 spells CARSHRSMNTEAFF. In nucleotides, the CDR3 is TGTGCCAGAAGCCACCGGAGTATGAACACTGAAGCTTTCTTT.

The chain employs TRBV19 and TRBJ2-1; D perhaps matches TRBD2 (5 bases). With 7 bases removed from V and 8 bases from J, the gap between germline ends came to 24 bases. CDR1 LNHDA and CDR2 SQIVND come from the germline V gene (reference sequence). CDR3 size: 16 residues. CDR3 residues: CASIGPGLYEGDEQFF. The CDR3 nucleotides are TGTGCCAGTATCGGGCCCGGACTCTACGAGGGCGATGAGCAGTTCTTC. The full variable domain, rest sourced from reference TRBV19 and TRBJ2-1, is DGGITQSPKYLFRKEGQNVTLSCEQNLNHDAMYWYRQDPGQGLRLIYYSQIVNDFQKGDIAEGYSVSREKKESFPLTVTSAQKNPTAFYLCASIGPGLYEGDEQFFGPGTRLTVL.

This clone was seen a few times. This chain uses TRBV9 with TRBJ2-1; 15 bases line up with TRBD2. Germline V gene data show CDR1 as SGDLS and CDR2 as YYNGEE. This CDR3 region has 15 residues. V was pared by 4 bases and J by 8 bases, with 4 bases of the junction left unmatched. The CDR3 DNA sequence: TGTGCCAGCAGCTCGGGACTAGCGGGAGGACATGAGCAGTTCTTC. Translating gives CASSSGLAGGHEQFF.

This clone was counted a few times. The CDR3 spells CASSDPFLGTVAQFF. CDR3 DNA: TGTGCCAGCAGTGATCCTTTCTTAGGGACAGTGGCGCAGTTCTTC. The genes are TRBV2 and TRBJ2-1, with 7 bases aligning to TRBD1. The J segment lost 12 bases and the V segment lost 3 bases, leaving 14 bases of the junction unmatched. This CDR3 region has 15 residues. Germline V gives CDR1 SNHLY, CDR2 FYNNEI.

The rearrangement uses TRBV4-3 and TRBJ2-7, with D tentatively TRBD1 (6 bases). Trimming stripped 0 bases from V and 5 bases from J, with 14 bases between. There are 15 residues in the CDR3. Germline CDR1 LGHNA, CDR2 YSLEER. CDR3: CASSQDRYRDHEQYF. In DNA form, the CDR3 reads TGCGCCAGCAGCCAAGATCGGTACAGGGACCACGAGCAGTACTTC.

The genes are TRBV5-1 and TRBJ1-3, with 7 bases identical to TRBD1. V lost 4 bases, J lost 1 base, and 5 bases stayed unmatched. Germline-derived CDR1 and CDR2 are SGHRS and YFSETQ. The CDR3 is made up of 15 amino acids. In DNA, the CDR3 is TGCGCCAGCAGCACCCAGGGGGAATCTGGAAACACCATATATTTT. This encodes CASSTQGESGNTIYF.

The chain has TRBV6-4 and TRBJ2-1; 10 nucleotides match TRBD2. The germline V gene has CDR1 MRHNA and CDR2 SNTAGT. CDR3 size: 16 residues. After removal of 3 bases from V and 5 bases from J, the junction contained 7 bases not matched to a gene. CDR3 protein: CASSDQRGGLNNEQFF. Here the CDR3 DNA reads TGTGCCAGCAGTGATCAGCGGGGGGGCCTTAACAATGAGCAGTTCTTC.

J is TRBJ2-2 and V is TRBV23-1; D might be TRBD1 (6 bases). TRBV23-1 is an open reading frame, and its role is uncertain. V lost 2 bases and J 8 bases, leaving 21 bases between the germline ends. The CDR3 runs 17 residues. The CDR3 DNA reads as TGCGCCAGCAGTCAAGGCCCCTGCGCAGGGGATGGTGGGGAGCTGTTTTTT. This translates into CASSQGPCAGDGGELFF.

There are a few counts of this clone. V usage is TRBV11-2 and J usage is TRBJ1-1, with D possibly matching TRBD1 (6 bases). V lost 5 bases and J 1 base, leaving 11 bases between the germline ends. Per the germline V gene, CDR1 is SGHAT and CDR2 is FQNNGV. The CDR3 length is 14 residues. In DNA form, the CDR3 reads TGTGCCAGCAGCGTGGGGGCGGGGAACACTGAAGCTTTCTTT. Encoded protein: CASSVGAGNTEAFF. The entire variable domain, with the rest obtained from reference TRBV11-2 and TRBJ1-1, is as follows: EAGVAQSPRYKIIEKRQSVAFWCNPISGHATLYWYQQILGQGPKLLIQFQNNGVVDDSQLPKDRFSAERLKGVDSTLKIQPAKLEDSAVYLCASSVGAGNTEAFFGQGTRLTVV.

V gene TRBV9 combines with J gene TRBJ1-3; D is possibly TRBD1 (6 bases). CDR3 length: 17 amino acids. V lost 0 bases to trimming and J lost 0 bases, with 13 bases between them. Germline-derived CDR1 and CDR2 are SGDLS and YYNGEE. The CDR3 DNA sequence: TGTGCCAGCAGCGTAGAGGCAGGGGCGAGCTCTGGAAACACCATATATTTT. It encodes CASSVEAGASSGNTIYF.

The chain uses TRBV7-8 and TRBJ2-7; the match to TRBD1 covers 7 bases. J was trimmed by 0 bases and V by 5 bases; bases with no gene match: 7. Germline loops: CDR1 SGHVS, CDR2 FQNEAQ. This CDR3 is built from 15 residues. The chain's CDR3 is CASSTRQGRSYEQYF. Here the CDR3 DNA reads TGTGCCAGCAGCACTAGACAGGGACGCTCCTACGAGCAGTACTTC.